The sample holds one count of the clone carrying this T cell receptor beta chain. The sample is drawn from a study of cytomegalovirus exposure and HLA in healthy donors. There are 17 residues in the CDR3. V lost 4 bases, J lost 0 bases, and 10 bases stayed unmatched. The V gene's germline CDR1 is LNHDA and CDR2 SQIVND (reference sequence). The study ran its PCR with 60 Vbeta and 13 Jbeta primers. Measured with immunoSEQ multiplex PCR; TCRdb has only the in-frame clones, and not every one. The data contain 80,000 or so clones, less than 80% of them seen just once; the ten biggest clones take up around 7%.

Sequenced: PBMCs. The chain links TRBV19 to TRBJ1-1; 8 bases are shared with TRBD1. This TCR derives from a woman in her thirties or forties in good health and CMV-seronegative. CDR3 sequence (DNA): TGTGCCAGTAGTAAACGACGGACAGGGTCTTTGAACACTGAAGCTTTCTTT. Translation: CASSKRRTGSLNTEAFF.